Here is one TCR beta chain with its context. Antigen specificity is unknown. The second PCR ran roughly 7 to 12 cycles with a sample-barcoded 5' primer and J-beta primers. Every individual sample yielded 2.5 million or more paired-end reads (each containing CDR3). Each CDR3 protein is one row after TCRdb ran MiXCR on the 5' RACE reads. The table shows more than 1.4 million distinct CDR3 sequences, with approximately 38% occurring only once. This CDR3 has 16 residues. The germline gives CDR1 MGHRA, CDR2 YSYEKL. The trim removed 1 base at V and 5 bases at J, leaving 8 bases unmatched. The data were obtained in a study of blood T cells in healthy people across ages. Study-level results: Reliance upon unsorted PBMCs precluded definitive naive versus antigen-experienced comparison. Long-lived donors had more naive CD4+ cells and higher diversity than aged donors. Per million T cells, TCR beta diversity dropped about linearly as age rose.

The sequence was collected from a woman in her late teens or twenties in good health. Material for sequencing was blood. The chain employs TRBV4-1 and TRBJ2-5; 9 nucleotides line up with TRBD2. This CDR3 reads CASSQAAAGGYETQYF. CDR3 in DNA: TGCGCCAGCAGCCAAGCGGCAGCGGGAGGATATGAGACCCAGTACTTC.